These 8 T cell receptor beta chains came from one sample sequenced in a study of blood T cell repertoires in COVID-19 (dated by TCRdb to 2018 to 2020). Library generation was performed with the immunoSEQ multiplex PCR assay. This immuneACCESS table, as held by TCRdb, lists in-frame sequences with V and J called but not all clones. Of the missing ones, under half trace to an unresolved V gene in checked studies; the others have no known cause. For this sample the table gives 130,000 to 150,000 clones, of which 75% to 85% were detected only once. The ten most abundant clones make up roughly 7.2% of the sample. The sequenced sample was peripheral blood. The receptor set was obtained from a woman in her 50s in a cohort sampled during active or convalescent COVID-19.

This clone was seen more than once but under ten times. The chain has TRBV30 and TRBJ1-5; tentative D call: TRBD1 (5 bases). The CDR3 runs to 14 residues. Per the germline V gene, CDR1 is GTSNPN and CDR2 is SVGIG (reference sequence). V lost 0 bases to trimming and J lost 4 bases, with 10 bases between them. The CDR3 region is CAWSVAAGNQPQHF. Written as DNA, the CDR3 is TGTGCCTGGAGTGTAGCAGCAGGGAATCAGCCCCAGCATTTT.

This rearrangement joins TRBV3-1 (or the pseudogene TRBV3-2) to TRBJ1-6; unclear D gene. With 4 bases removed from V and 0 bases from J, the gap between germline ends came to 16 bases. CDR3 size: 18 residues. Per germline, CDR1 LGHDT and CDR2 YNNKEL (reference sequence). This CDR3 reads CASSPYTARSSYNSPLHF. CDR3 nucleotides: TGTGCCAGCAGCCCCTATACGGCTCGGAGCTCCTATAATTCACCCCTCCACTTT.

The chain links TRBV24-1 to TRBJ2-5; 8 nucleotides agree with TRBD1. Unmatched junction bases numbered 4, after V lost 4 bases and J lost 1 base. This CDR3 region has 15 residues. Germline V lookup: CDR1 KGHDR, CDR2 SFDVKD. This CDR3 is CATSDPQGGQETQYF. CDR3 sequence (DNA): TGTGCCACCAGTGACCCACAGGGGGGCCAAGAGACCCAGTACTTC.

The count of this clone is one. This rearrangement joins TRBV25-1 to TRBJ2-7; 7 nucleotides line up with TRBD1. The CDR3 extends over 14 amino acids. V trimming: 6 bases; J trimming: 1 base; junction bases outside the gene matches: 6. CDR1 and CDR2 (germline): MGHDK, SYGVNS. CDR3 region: CASRETGRSYEQYF. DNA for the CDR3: TGTGCCAGCAGGGAGACAGGGCGTTCCTACGAGCAGTACTTC.

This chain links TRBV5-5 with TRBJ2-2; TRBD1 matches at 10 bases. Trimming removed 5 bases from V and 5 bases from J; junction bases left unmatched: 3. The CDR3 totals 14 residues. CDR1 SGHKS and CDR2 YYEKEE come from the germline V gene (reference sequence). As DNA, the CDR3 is TGTGCCAGCAGGCCGGGACAGGGGACCGGGGAGCTGTTTTTT. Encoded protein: CASRPGQGTGELFF.

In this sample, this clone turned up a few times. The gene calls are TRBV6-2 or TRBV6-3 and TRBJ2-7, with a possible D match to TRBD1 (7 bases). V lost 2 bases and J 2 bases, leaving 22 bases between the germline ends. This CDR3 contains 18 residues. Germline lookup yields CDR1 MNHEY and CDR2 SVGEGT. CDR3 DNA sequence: TGTGCCAGCAGTTACCCCCGACTCGGGCGGGACAGAACCTACGAGCAGTACTTC. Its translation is CASSYPRLGRDRTYEQYF.

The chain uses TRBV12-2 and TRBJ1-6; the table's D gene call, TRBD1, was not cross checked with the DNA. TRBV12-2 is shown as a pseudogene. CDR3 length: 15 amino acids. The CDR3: CASRLGDRTNSPLHF. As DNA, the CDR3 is TGTGCAAGTCGCTTAGGAGACAGGACGAATTCACCCCTCCACTTT.

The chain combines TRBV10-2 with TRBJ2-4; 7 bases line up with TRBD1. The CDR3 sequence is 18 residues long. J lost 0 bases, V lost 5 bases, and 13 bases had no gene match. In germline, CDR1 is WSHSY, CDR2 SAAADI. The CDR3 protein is CASSLQGSETLAKNIQYF. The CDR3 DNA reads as TGCGCCAGCAGTCTACAGGGGTCTGAGACACTAGCCAAAAACATTCAGTACTTC.